This entry describes one TCR beta chain. The antigen it recognizes is unknown. The sample holds no much larger clone one base away, and base qualities are not on file. The sample is drawn from a study of shared clonotypes between healthy human individuals (dated by TCRdb to 2018 to 2020). As for the study more broadly: A couple of women and a few men aged 18 to 49 years were included in the cohort. Per donor, three plates each were used for CD4 naive and CD4 memory, two for CD8 naive, and one for CD8 memory. To estimate repertoire size and how much clonotype sharing occurs between individuals, the study deeply sequenced the blood TCR repertoires of 5 or 6 healthy adults. Different laboratories and diverse techniques were used to prepare libraries and sequence TCR repertoires, to increase sequencing depth and limit assay-specific biases. Per donor, leukapheresis produced somewhere between about 0.85 and 9.5 billion PBMCs.

Paper-wide results and their limitations: Naive subsets generally had larger estimated clonotype richness than memory subsets. Rarefaction of sorted-subset datasets indicated incomplete sequencing despite the large sequencing depth. Across several donors, roughly 5.1% of naive CD4, approximately 4% of naive CD8, under 2.5% of memory CD4, and 0.3% to 0.45% of memory CD8 clonotypes were shared. Because the study included only a small number of donors, the genetic and exposure-history diversity represented was limited. Sampling was restricted to blood, and TCR repertoires in tissue are likely to differ from TCR repertoires in blood. Higher generation probabilities were observed for clonotypes shared by all four sorted-subset donors than for non-shared clonotypes. Based on pairwise subsampling, the degree of clonotype sharing among donors was expected to be affected by sequencing depth.

Taken from the germline V gene, the CDR1 and CDR2 loops are SQVTM and ANQGSEA. Cut back by 0 bases and 5 bases, the V and J ends lie 16 bases apart. Spanning cysteine to phenylalanine, the CDR3 consists of 15 amino acids. Just the 45-base CDR3 DNA is kept, in frame starting at base 1. Healthy HIV-negative adults with no recently reported acute infections or vaccinations were included as donors. All donors were Caucasian adults living in Nashville, Tennessee, USA. Magnetic negative selection was used to enrich CD4+ T cells, after which naive cells were positively selected on CD45RA and the negative fraction became the memory subset. Blood was obtained by leukapheresis, after which PBMCs were separated by Ficoll-Histopaque density gradient centrifugation and cryopreserved in liquid nitrogen vapor phase. Purity and quantity of every magnetically sorted T cell population were checked by analytical flow cytometry. From each sorted fraction, genomic DNA was isolated and quantified by UV absorbance on a Nanodrop 2000c.

TCR CDR3 regions were amplified from genomic DNA by multiplex PCR using the deep immunoSEQ assay. Extracted genomic DNA from each cell subset was spread evenly across all wells of several immunoSEQ 96-well plates, with each plate serving as a replicate. For sorted subsets, each replicate PCR was loaded with roughly 190 ng genomic DNA, equivalent to 30,000 or so T cell genomes. Purified libraries were measured with a Qubit 3.0 fluorometer, size-checked on a Bioanalyzer 2100, and measured again with the KAPA Library Quantification kit. A separate single-read 150-cycle Illumina NextSeq 550 flow cell was used to sequence each immunoSEQ 96-well plate. Per the source publication's procedure: Because the immunoSEQ output held only junctional sequences and lacked quality scores, the filtering could not match the filtering applied to full-length reads. Sequences were annotated with PyIR, a Python wrapper for IgBLAST v1.9, using IMGT germline references to assign V/J genes and CDR3. Any read was removed if the V/J assignment was weak (E-value above 1e-6), the CDR3 was missing, or the read contained stop codons, out-of-frame junctions, or ambiguous translated residues. V3J clonotypes were defined by identical inferred V gene, J gene, and CDR3 amino acid sequence. Percentage overlap between repertoires was computed as shared unique clonotypes divided by the size of the smaller repertoire. Richness of each repertoire was evaluated using RTK rarefaction, the Chao1 estimator, and Recon v2.1 estimates of unobserved clonotypes. Generation probabilities for all TCRbeta clonotypes obtained by the gDNA method from a handful of donors were computed using OLGA. As stored in TCRdb, this immuneACCESS dataset retains in-frame rearrangements with V and J assigned. A fraction of the clones does not appear; measured against another copy, unresolved V genes explain less than half of the discrepancy, and the remainder lacks a known reason. V, J and clone size derive from that table, while D and trimming were established from the DNA sequence. This sample lists some 1.5 million clones; 95% to 99% were detected once. The ten largest clonotypes hold about 0.45% of the sample.

In this chain, TRBV29-1 is recombined with TRBJ2-5, and TRBD1 may be the D gene, going by 6 matching bases. The sample consisted of naive CD4+ T cells sorted from blood. The cell subset or site label of this sample denotes: CD45RA+ positively selected. The origin of this receptor is a man aged 25-40 years in good health. The sequence in DNA is TGCAGCGTTGAAGATATGGGACAACATTCCGAGACCCAGTACTTC. It is translated as CSVEDMGQHSETQYF.